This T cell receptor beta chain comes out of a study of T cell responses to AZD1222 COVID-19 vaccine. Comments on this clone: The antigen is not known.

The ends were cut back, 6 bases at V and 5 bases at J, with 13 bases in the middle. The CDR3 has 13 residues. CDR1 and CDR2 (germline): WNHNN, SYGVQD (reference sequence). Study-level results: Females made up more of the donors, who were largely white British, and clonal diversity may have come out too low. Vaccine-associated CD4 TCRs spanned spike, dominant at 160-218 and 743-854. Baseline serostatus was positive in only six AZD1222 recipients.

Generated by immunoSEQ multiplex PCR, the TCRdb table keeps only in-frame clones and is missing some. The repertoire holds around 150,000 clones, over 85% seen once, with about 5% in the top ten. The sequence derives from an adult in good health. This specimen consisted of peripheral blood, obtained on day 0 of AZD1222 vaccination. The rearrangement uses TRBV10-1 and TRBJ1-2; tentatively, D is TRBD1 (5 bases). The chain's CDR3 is CASSEGAGYGYTF. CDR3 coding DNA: TGCGCCAGCAGCGAAGGAGCAGGGTATGGCTACACCTTC.